The rows below give T cell receptor beta chains drawn from one sample of a study of OX40 agonist ivuxolimab in advanced cancers. Profiling relied on immunoSEQ multiplex PCR, and the TCRdb table lists in-frame clones only, not all of them. The sample lists under 80,000 clones; roughly 85% were seen once. Sequenced material: CD4+ or CD8+ T cells sorted from blood, taken in a trial of the OX40 agonist ivuxolimab. All receptors come from an adult with an advanced solid tumor such as melanoma, head and neck, liver or kidney cancer. Each CDR3 is given with its conserved first and last residue. A D gene is named only where the DNA matches it firmly. Size is omitted from some rows. Given values are once, few, many or a class for expanded clones.

cdr3_aa	cdr3_nt	v_call	j_call	d_call	clone_size
CASSPLGEYTEAFF	TGTGCCAGCTCACCCTTGGGGGAGTACACTGAAGCTTTCTTT	TRBV18	TRBJ1-1	NA	few
CASSQGQGVAPLHF	TGCGCCAGCAGCCAGGGACAGGGGGTAGCACCCCTCCACTTT	TRBV5-1	TRBJ1-6	TRBD1	NA
CASSLEWTGGQEAFF	TGTGCCAGCAGCTTAGAGTGGACAGGGGGCCAGGAAGCTTTCTTT	TRBV7-2	TRBJ1-1	TRBD1	NA
CASSYGSVSGNTIYF	TGCGCCAGCAGCTACGGGTCGGTCTCTGGAAACACCATATATTTT	TRBV5-1	TRBJ1-3	NA	NA
CASMVQGASPLHF	TGCGCCAGCATGGTCCAGGGGGCTTCACCCCTCCACTTT	TRBV5-1	TRBJ1-6	TRBD1	NA
CASSLPDPNSPLHF	TGTGCCAGCAGCTTACCCGACCCGAATTCACCCCTCCACTTT	TRBV7-2	TRBJ1-6	NA	NA
CASSSGGYGYTF	TGTGCCAGCAGCTCTGGGGGATATGGCTACACCTTC	TRBV7-3	TRBJ1-2	NA	NA
CSAREDREAFF	TGCAGTGCTAGAGAGGACAGGGAAGCTTTCTTT	TRBV20-1	TRBJ1-1	TRBD1	NA
CASIPGQGSSPNTEAFF	TGTGCCAGCATACCGGGACAGGGGTCCTCTCCGAACACTGAAGCTTTCTTT	TRBV7-9	TRBJ1-1	TRBD1	NA
CSVDRVNTEAFF	TGCAGCGTTGACAGGGTGAACACTGAAGCTTTCTTT	TRBV29-1	TRBJ1-1	NA	few
CASSFSGYGRGYTF	TGTGCCAGCAGCTTTTCCGGGTACGGTCGTGGCTACACCTTC	TRBV5-5	TRBJ1-2	NA	NA
CASSRQGLSGNTIYF	TGTGCCAGCAGCCGTCAGGGTTTGTCCGGAAACACCATATATTTT	TRBV7-9	TRBJ1-3	NA	NA
CASSFDRRRNTEAFF	TGCGCCAGCAGCTTCGACAGGAGAAGAAACACTGAAGCTTTCTTT	TRBV5-1	TRBJ1-1	NA	NA
CASSTDGYEQYF	TGCGCCAGCAGCACCGACGGCTACGAGCAGTACTTC	TRBV4-1	TRBJ2-7	NA	NA
CASSEDSPKGTDTQYF	TGTGCCAGCAGTGAAGACAGTCCAAAGGGAACAGATACGCAGTATTTT	TRBV2	TRBJ2-3	NA	few
CASSYYQGTNEKLFF	TGTGCCAGCAGTTACTACCAGGGGACTAATGAAAAACTGTTTTTT	TRBV6-5	TRBJ1-4	NA	NA
CASSKEGGVRTDTQYF	TGTGCCAGCAGCAAAGAGGGGGGAGTTCGCACAGATACGCAGTATTTT	TRBV21-1	TRBJ2-3	NA	NA
CASSFGPPEQPQHF	TGTGCCAGCAGTTTCGGGCCCCCGGAGCAGCCCCAGCATTTT	TRBV6-5	TRBJ1-5	NA	NA
CSARLGYEQYF	TGCAGTGCTAGACTCGGCTACGAGCAGTACTTC	TRBV20-1	TRBJ2-7	NA	NA
CASKQAGDTQYF	TGTGCCAGCAAGCAGGCTGGAGATACGCAGTATTTT	TRBV2	TRBJ2-3	NA	NA
CASSLNGNTIYF	TGTGCCAGCAGTCTCAATGGAAACACCATATATTTT	TRBV9	TRBJ1-3	NA	NA
CASSRWTRRTYNEQFF	TGTGCCAGCAGCCGCTGGACGAGGAGAACCTACAATGAGCAGTTCTTC	TRBV7-9	TRBJ2-1	NA	NA
CASSVVVGYGYTF	TGTGCCAGCAGTGTGGTGGTTGGCTATGGCTACACCTTC	TRBV2	TRBJ1-2	NA	NA
CASGSPRTGGSPLHF	TGTGCCAGCGGCAGTCCGAGGACAGGAGGTTCACCCCTCCACTTT	TRBV28	TRBJ1-6	TRBD1	NA
CASTLGRVRAFF	TGTGCCAGCACCCTTGGCAGGGTTCGAGCTTTCTTT	TRBV28	TRBJ1-1	NA	NA
CASNPAGDGRNEQYF	TGTGCCAGCAATCCGGCGGGAGACGGTCGGAACGAGCAGTACTTC	TRBV6-5	TRBJ2-7	TRBD2	NA
CASNTNDRGNQPQHF	TGTGCCAGTAATACTAACGACAGGGGCAATCAGCCCCAGCATTTT	TRBV19	TRBJ1-5	TRBD1	NA
CASSPPANTDTQYF	TGTGCCAGCAGCCCCCCCGCGAACACAGATACGCAGTATTTT	TRBV5-4	TRBJ2-3	NA	NA